The table lists the clone carrying this TCR beta chain with a few counts. This sample stems from a study of blood T cell repertoires in COVID-19. This CDR3 is 13 amino acids long. Looked up from germline, CDR1 is SGHRS and CDR2 is YFSETQ. Trimming stripped 4 bases from V and 1 base from J, with 8 bases between. This table comes from immunoSEQ multiplex PCR, and its TCRdb copy is limited to in-frame clones, with some not included. The sample yields 350,000 to 500,000 clones, nearly 90% seen once. V is TRBV5-1 and J is TRBJ1-2; no clear D gene. Input material: PBMCs or T cells enriched from blood (not recorded which). The sequence was collected from a woman aged 18 to 35 who had been exposed to COVID-19. The CDR3 is CASSGQVNYGYTF. In DNA form, the CDR3 reads TGCGCCAGCAGCGGCCAGGTTAACTATGGCTACACCTTC.